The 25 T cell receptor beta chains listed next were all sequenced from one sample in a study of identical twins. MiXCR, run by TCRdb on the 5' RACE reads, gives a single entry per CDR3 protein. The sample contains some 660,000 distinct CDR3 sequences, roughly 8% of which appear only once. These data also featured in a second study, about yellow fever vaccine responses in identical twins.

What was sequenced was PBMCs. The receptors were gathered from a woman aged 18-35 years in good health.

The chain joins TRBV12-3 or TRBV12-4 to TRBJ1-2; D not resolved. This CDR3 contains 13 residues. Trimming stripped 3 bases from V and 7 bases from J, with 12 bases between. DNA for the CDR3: TGTGCCAGCAGTTTGAGAACAGTGAGTGGCTACACCTTC. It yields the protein CASSLRTVSGYTF.

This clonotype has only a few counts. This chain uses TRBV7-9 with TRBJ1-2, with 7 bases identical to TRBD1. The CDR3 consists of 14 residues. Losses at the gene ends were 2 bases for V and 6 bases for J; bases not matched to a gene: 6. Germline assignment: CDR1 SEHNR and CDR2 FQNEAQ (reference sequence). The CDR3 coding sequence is TGTGCCAGCAGCTTACTGGGACAGATCGATGGCTACACCTTC. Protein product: CASSLLGQIDGYTF.

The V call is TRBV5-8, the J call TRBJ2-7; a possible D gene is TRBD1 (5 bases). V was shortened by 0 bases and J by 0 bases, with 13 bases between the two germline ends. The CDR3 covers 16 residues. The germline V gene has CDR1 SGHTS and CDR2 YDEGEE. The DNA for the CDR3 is TGTGCCAGCAGCTTGGGACAGAGGTTAAGCTCCTACGAGCAGTACTTC. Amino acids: CASSLGQRLSSYEQYF.

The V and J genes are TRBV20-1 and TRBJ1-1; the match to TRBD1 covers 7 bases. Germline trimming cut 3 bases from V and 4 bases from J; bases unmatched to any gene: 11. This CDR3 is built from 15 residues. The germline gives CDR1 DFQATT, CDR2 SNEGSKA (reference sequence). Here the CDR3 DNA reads TGCAGTGCTAGCCCCGAGACAGGGCGGAGCACTGAAGCTTTCTTT. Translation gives CSASPETGRSTEAFF.

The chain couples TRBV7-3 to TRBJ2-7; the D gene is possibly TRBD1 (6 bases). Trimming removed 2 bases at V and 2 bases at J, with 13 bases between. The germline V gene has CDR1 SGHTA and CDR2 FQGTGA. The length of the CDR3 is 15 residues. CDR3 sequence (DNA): TGTGCCAGCAGCTTATTTGGGGGCGCAACCTACGAGCAGTACTTC. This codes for CASSLFGGATYEQYF.

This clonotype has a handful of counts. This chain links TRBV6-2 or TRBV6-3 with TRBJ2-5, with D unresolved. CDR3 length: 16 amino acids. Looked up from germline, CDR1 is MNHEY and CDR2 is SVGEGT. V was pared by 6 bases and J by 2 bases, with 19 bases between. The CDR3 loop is CASSPVEPRPQETQYF. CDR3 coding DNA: TGTGCCAGCAGCCCGGTGGAGCCTAGACCACAAGAGACCCAGTACTTC.

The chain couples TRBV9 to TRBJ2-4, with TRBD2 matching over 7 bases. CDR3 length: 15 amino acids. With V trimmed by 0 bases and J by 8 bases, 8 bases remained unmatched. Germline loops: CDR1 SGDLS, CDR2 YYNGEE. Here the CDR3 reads CASSVGSAGFDIQYF. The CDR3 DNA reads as TGTGCCAGCAGCGTAGGTTCAGCGGGATTTGACATTCAGTACTTC.

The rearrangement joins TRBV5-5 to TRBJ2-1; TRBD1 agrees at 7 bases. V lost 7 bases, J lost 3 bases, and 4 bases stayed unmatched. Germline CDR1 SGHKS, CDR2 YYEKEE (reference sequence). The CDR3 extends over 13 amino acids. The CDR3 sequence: CASGTDYYNEQFF. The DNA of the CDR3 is TGTGCCAGCGGGACAGATTACTACAATGAGCAGTTCTTC.

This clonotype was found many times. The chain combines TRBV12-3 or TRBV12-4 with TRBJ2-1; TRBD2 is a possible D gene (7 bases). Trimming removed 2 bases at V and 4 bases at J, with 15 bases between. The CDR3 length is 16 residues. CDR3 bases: TGTGCCAGCAGTTTAAGTGGGGGGGGCCCTTACAATGAGCAGTTCTTC. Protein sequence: CASSLSGGGPYNEQFF.

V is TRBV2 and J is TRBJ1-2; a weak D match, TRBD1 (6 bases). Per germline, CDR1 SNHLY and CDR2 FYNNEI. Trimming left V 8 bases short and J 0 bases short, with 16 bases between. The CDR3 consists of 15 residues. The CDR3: CASLGGGGPNYGYTF. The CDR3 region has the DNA TGTGCCAGCCTCGGAGGGGGGGGACCTAACTATGGCTACACCTTC.

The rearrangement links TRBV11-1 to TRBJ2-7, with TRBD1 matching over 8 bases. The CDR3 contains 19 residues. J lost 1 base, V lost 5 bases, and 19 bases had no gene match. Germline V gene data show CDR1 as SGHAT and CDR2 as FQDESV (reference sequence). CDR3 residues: CASSNSPSRQGHSSYEQYF. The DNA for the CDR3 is TGTGCCAGCAGCAATTCCCCCAGTAGACAGGGGCATAGTTCCTACGAGCAGTACTTC.

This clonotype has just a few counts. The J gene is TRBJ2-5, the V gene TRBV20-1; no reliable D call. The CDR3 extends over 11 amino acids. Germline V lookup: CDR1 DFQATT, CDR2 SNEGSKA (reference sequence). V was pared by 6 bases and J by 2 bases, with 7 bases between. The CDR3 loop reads CSATTQETQYF. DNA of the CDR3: TGCAGTGCAACTACTCAAGAGACCCAGTACTTC.

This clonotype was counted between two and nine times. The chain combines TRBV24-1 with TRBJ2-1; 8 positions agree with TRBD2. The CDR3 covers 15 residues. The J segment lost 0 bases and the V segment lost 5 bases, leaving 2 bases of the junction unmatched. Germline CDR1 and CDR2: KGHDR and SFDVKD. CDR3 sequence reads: CATSAAGVSYNEQFF. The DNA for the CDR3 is TGTGCCACCAGTGCAGCGGGAGTCTCCTACAATGAGCAGTTCTTC.

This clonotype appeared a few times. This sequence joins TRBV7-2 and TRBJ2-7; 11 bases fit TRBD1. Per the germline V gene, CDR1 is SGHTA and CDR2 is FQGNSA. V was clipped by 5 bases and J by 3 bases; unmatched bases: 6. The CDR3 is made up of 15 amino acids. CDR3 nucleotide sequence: TGTGCCAGCAGCGAGGCCGGGACAGGGGGCTACGAGCAGTACTTC. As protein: CASSEAGTGGYEQYF. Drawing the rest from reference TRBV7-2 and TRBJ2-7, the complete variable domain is GAGVSQSPSNKVTEKGKDVELRCDPISGHTALYWYRQSLGQGLEFLIYFQGNSAPDKSGLPSDRFSAERTGGSVSTLTIQRTQQEDSAVYLCASSEAGTGGYEQYFGPGTRLTVT.

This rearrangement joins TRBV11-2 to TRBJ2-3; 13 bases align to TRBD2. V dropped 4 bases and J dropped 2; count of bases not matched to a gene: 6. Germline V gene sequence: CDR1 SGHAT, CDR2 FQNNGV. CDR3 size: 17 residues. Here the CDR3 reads CASSSGTSGIFTDTQYF. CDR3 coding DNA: TGTGCCAGCAGCTCCGGGACTAGCGGGATTTTCACAGATACGCAGTATTTT.

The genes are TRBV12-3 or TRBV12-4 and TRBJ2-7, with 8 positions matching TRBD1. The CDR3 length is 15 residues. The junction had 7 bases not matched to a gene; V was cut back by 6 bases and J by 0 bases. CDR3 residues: CASSRDRSASYEQYF. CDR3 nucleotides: TGTGCCAGCAGCAGGGACAGGAGTGCCTCCTACGAGCAGTACTTC.

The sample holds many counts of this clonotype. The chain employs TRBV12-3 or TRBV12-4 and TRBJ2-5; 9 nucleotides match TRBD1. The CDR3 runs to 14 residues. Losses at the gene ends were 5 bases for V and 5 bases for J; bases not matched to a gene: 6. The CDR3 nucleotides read TGTGCCAGCAGTCCCGGGACAGGGTTCGAGACCCAGTACTTC. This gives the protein CASSPGTGFETQYF.

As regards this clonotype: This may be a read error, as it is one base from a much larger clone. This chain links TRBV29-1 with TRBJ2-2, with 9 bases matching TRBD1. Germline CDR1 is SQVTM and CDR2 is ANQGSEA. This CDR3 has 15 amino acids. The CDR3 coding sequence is TGCAGCGTTGAAGGGGGGGACAGGGCGACCGAGGAGCTGTTTTTT. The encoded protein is CSVEGGDRATEELFF.

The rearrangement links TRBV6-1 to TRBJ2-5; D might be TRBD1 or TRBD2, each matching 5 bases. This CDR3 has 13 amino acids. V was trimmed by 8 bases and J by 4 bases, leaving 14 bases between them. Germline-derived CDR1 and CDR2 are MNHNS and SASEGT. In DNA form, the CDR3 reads TGTGCCAGCGGATGGCCAGGGAGAGAGACCCAGTACTTC. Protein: CASGWPGRETQYF.

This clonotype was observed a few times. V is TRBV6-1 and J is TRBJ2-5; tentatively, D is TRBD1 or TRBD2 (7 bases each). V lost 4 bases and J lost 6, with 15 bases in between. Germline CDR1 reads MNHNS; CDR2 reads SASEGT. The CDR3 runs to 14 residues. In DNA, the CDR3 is TGTGCCAGCAGTGGGCTTCAGGGGGGGAAGACCCAGTACTTC. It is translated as CASSGLQGGKTQYF.

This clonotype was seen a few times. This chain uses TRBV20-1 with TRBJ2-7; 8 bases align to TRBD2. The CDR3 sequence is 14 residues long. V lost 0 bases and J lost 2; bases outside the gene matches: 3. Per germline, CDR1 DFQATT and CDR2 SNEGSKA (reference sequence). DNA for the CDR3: TGCAGTGCTAGAGATCGGCGGGAGGCCTACGAGCAGTACTTC. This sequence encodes CSARDRREAYEQYF.

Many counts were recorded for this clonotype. CDR3 protein: CASSSSGRRISYEQYF. The CDR3, as DNA: TGTGCCAGCAGTTCCTCGGGACGGAGGATCTCCTACGAGCAGTACTTC. The chain recombines TRBV12-3 or TRBV12-4 with TRBJ2-7; the D call may be TRBD1 or TRBD2 (5 bases each). This CDR3 has 16 residues. V lost 4 bases and J lost 0, with 16 bases in between.

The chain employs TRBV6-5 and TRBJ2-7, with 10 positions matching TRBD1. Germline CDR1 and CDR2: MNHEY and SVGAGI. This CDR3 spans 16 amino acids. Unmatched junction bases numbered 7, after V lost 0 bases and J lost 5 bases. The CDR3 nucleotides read TGTGCCAGCAGTTACTCAAGGGACAGGGGAGGCCACGAGCAGTACTTC. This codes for CASSYSRDRGGHEQYF.

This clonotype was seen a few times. CDR3 protein: CASSLKGVRSSYEQYF. The CDR3 region has the DNA TGTGCCAGCAGCTTAAAGGGGGTCAGGAGCTCCTACGAGCAGTACTTC. The chain has TRBV7-9 and TRBJ2-7; tentative D call: TRBD1 (6 bases). V was trimmed by 2 bases and J by 0 bases, leaving 14 bases between them. CDR3 length: 16 amino acids. The V gene's germline CDR1 is SEHNR and CDR2 FQNEAQ (reference sequence).

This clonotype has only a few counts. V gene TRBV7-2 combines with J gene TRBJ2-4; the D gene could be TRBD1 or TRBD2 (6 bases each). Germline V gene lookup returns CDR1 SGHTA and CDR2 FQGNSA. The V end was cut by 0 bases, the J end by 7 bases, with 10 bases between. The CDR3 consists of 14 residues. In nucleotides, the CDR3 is TGTGCCAGCAGCTTAGCAAGGGGGGAGAACATTCAGTACTTC. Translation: CASSLARGENIQYF.